The sequence of this TCR beta chain was determined in a study of cytomegalovirus exposure and HLA in healthy donors. Findings and caveats of the study: Association of a missense DCLRE1C variant with TCR beta V- and J-gene trimming was reported in a later analysis. The authors listed about 170 TCR beta chains as cytomegalovirus-associated. More clonal expansion characterized HLA-associated TCR beta chains than equally common others in a later analysis. The availability of immune exposure information extended only to CMV serostatus.

This clone was counted only a few times. Antigen: not known. The PCR had 60 Vbeta and 13 Jbeta primers. Assay: immunoSEQ multiplex PCR; the TCRdb copy retains only in-frame clones and omits some. The table has some 200,000 clones, roughly 80% seen once. Source material: PBMCs. The sequence was collected from a man between 40 and 49 years old in good health and CMV-seropositive.

This CDR3 reads CASSRTGFQETQYF. The CDR3 bases are TGTGCCAGCAGTCGAACAGGGTTCCAAGAGACCCAGTACTTC. The chain carries TRBV6-5 and TRBJ2-5; tentatively, D is TRBD1 (6 bases). Trimming cost V 5 bases and J 1 base, with 11 bases left between them. The germline V gene encodes CDR1 MNHEY and CDR2 SVGAGI. The CDR3 contains 14 residues.